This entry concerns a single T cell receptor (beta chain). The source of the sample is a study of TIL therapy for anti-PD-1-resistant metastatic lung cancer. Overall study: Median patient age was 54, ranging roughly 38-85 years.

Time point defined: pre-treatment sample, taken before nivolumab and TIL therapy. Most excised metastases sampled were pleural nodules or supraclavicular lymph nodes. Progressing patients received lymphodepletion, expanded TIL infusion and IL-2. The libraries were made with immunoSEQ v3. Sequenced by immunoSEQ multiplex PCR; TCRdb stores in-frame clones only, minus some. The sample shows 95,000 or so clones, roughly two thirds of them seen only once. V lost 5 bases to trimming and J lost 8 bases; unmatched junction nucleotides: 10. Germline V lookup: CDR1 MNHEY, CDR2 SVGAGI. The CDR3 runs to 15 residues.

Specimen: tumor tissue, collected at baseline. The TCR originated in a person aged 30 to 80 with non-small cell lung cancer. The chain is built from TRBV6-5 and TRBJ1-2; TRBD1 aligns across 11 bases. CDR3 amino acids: CASSLKGQGVAGYTF. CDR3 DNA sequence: TGTGCCAGCAGTCTTAAGGGACAGGGGGTAGCGGGCTACACCTTC.